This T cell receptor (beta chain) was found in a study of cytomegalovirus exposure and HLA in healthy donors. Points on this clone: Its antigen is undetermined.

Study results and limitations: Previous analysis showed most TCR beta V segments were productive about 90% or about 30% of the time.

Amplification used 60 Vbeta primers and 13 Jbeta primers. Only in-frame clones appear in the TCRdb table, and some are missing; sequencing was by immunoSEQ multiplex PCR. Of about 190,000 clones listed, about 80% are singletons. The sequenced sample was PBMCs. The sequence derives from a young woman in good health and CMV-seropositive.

CDR3 protein: CASSPSGRDTEAFF. In nucleotides, the CDR3 is TGTGCCAGCAGTCCCTCAGGTCGTGACACTGAAGCTTTCTTT. This chain uses TRBV6-5 with TRBJ1-1; D is unresolved. The CDR3 spans 14 residues. The V end was cut by 5 bases, the J end by 3 bases, with 13 bases between. Germline-derived CDR1 and CDR2 are MNHEY and SVGAGI.